Presented here are 23 T cell receptor beta chains from one specimen sequenced in a study of shared clonotypes between healthy human individuals (TCRdb year 2020). CD8 naive samples were obtained by positive selection for CCR7 among CD45RO-negative cells, yielding a CD45RA+CCR7+ population from which TemRA cells were excluded. Libraries were made using the immunoSEQ multiplex PCR assay. In its TCRdb copy, this immuneACCESS table keeps in-frame sequences only and misses some clones. Where compared with another copy, unresolved V genes explain less than half of these, and the others have no known cause. The sample table lists around 2,000,000 clones, just under 95% of them with a count of one. Of the sample, 0.9% to 1.3% is held by the ten largest clones. Input material: naive CD8+ T cells sorted from blood. The cell subset or site label here, explained by the study, means: CD45RA+CCR7+. The source is a man in his late teens or twenties in good health.

CDR3 loop: CASKGQGVIDEQFF. In nucleotides, the CDR3 is TGTGCCAGCAAGGGTCAGGGCGTTATCGATGAGCAGTTCTTC. This chain connects TRBV27 to TRBJ2-1; D possibly corresponds to TRBD1 (5 bases). The CDR3 length is 14 residues. The germline gives CDR1 MNHEY, CDR2 SMNVEV (reference sequence). Trimming shortened V by 7 bases and J by 8 bases, and 18 bases separated the two germline ends.

V usage is TRBV28 and J usage is TRBJ2-7, with 11 bases identical to TRBD2. Unmatched junction bases numbered 5, after V lost 7 bases and J lost 0 bases. Germline assignment: CDR1 MDHEN and CDR2 SYDVKM. CDR3 length equals 15 residues. The chain's CDR3 is CASTPSGGPSYEQYF. The CDR3 nucleotides are TGTGCCAGCACCCCTAGCGGGGGGCCCTCCTACGAGCAGTACTTC.

The chain has TRBV29-1 and TRBJ2-2, with 7 bases matching TRBD1. Losses at the gene ends were 6 bases for V and 3 bases for J; bases not matched to a gene: 7. This CDR3 region has 14 residues. CDR1 and CDR2 (germline): SQVTM, ANQGSEA. CDR3 sequence reads: CSVEGQPHTGELFF. CDR3 in DNA: TGCAGCGTCGAGGGACAGCCCCACACCGGGGAGCTGTTTTTT.

The J gene is TRBJ1-4, the V gene TRBV10-3, with D perhaps matching TRBD1 (5 bases). This CDR3 region has 13 residues. Germline V gives CDR1 ENHRY, CDR2 SYGVKD. Trimming took 3 bases from V and 6 from J, leaving 8 bases between them. CDR3 sequence: CAISDWDDEKLFF. DNA of the CDR3: TGTGCCATCAGTGACTGGGACGATGAAAAACTGTTTTTT.

The chain links TRBV27 to TRBJ1-6; tentative D call: TRBD1 (6 bases). Germline-derived CDR1 and CDR2 are MNHEY and SMNVEV (reference sequence). The CDR3 spans 15 residues. V was cut by 0 bases and J by 6 bases, with 9 bases left in between. The CDR3 region is CASSLSLGANSPLHF. The DNA for the CDR3 is TGTGCCAGCAGTTTATCCTTGGGGGCTAATTCACCCCTCCACTTT.

V gene TRBV6-5 combines with J gene TRBJ1-5, with a possible D match to TRBD1 (6 bases). The V end was cut by 6 bases, the J end by 0 bases, with 12 bases between. CDR1 MNHEY and CDR2 SVGAGI come from the germline V gene. CDR3 size: 15 residues. Here the CDR3 DNA reads TGTGCCAGCAGCCTACAGGGACTTAGCAATCAGCCCCAGCATTTT. Translating it yields CASSLQGLSNQPQHF.

The rearrangement joins TRBV12-5 to TRBJ1-4; TRBD1 agrees at 9 bases. Germline trimming cut 3 bases from V and 7 bases from J; bases unmatched to any gene: 3. The CDR3 extends over 14 amino acids. Per germline, CDR1 LGHNT and CDR2 FRNRAP. CDR3: CASGLVDRGEKLFF. The CDR3 region has the DNA TGTGCTAGTGGTTTAGTGGACAGGGGTGAAAAACTGTTTTTT.

The chain recombines TRBV6-6 with TRBJ2-3; D unresolved. The V end was cut by 6 bases, the J end by 0 bases, with 16 bases between. Germline V CDR1 and CDR2: MNHNY, SVGAGI (reference sequence). The CDR3 has 16 residues. The CDR3 loop is CASRPILRRSTDTQYF. CDR3 bases: TGTGCCAGCAGGCCCATATTACGGAGAAGCACAGATACGCAGTATTTT.

The chain combines TRBV30 with TRBJ1-1, with D uncertain. The CDR3 extends over 11 amino acids. V lost 7 bases, J lost 1 base, and 7 bases lay in between. Per germline, CDR1 GTSNPN and CDR2 SVGIG (reference sequence). The CDR3 protein is CASTTNTEAFF. In nucleotides, the CDR3 is TGTGCCTCAACTACGAACACTGAAGCTTTCTTT.

The V and J genes are TRBV5-6 and TRBJ2-5; 8 nucleotides line up with TRBD1. Germline V gives CDR1 SGHDT, CDR2 YYEEEE. Trimming at V came to 4 bases and at J to 1 base, leaving 3 bases not matched to a gene. The CDR3 totals 14 residues. The CDR3 protein is CASSTDRGQETQYF. As DNA, the CDR3 is TGTGCCAGCAGCACCGACAGGGGCCAAGAGACCCAGTACTTC.

The genes are TRBV2 and TRBJ2-3, with D maybe TRBD2 (5 bases). Between the trimmed V and J ends, which lost 1 base and 0 bases, there was a span of 11 bases. Germline values: CDR1 SNHLY, CDR2 FYNNEI. The CDR3 sequence is 16 residues long. DNA for the CDR3: TGTGCCAGCAGTGAAGATTTTAGCGAAAGCACAGATACGCAGTATTTT. This codes for CASSEDFSESTDTQYF.

The chain is built from TRBV28 and TRBJ2-2, with D maybe TRBD1 (6 bases). CDR1 is MDHEN and CDR2 is SYDVKM in the germline V gene. The V end was cut by 5 bases, the J end by 1 base, with 14 bases between. The CDR3 spans 16 residues. CDR3 nucleotide sequence: TGTGCCAGCAGTACCGACAGGACGGGGAACACCGGGGAGCTGTTTTTT. Residues: CASSTDRTGNTGELFF.

The rearrangement joins TRBV7-8 to TRBJ2-5; D may match TRBD1 or TRBD2 (5 bases each). CDR1 and CDR2 from the germline V gene are SGHVS and FQNEAQ. Between the trimmed V and J ends, which lost 5 bases and 5 bases, there was a span of 21 bases. This CDR3 has 16 residues. CDR3: CASSTHRTTGGETQYF. The CDR3 nucleotides are TGTGCCAGCAGCACCCACAGGACGACGGGCGGGGAGACCCAGTACTTC. Full variable domain (outside the CDR3, taken from reference TRBV7-8 and TRBJ2-5): GAGVSQSPRYKVAKRGQDVALRCDPISGHVSLFWYQQALGQGPEFLTYFQNEAQLDKSGLPSDRFFAERPEGSVSTLKIQRTQQEDSAVYLCASSTHRTTGGETQYFGPGTRLLVL.

This clone was observed once. This chain links TRBV21-1 with TRBJ2-2; whether TRBD1, the table's D call, matches the DNA was not checked. TRBV21-1 represents a pseudogene. This CDR3 contains 15 residues. The CDR3 DNA reads as TGTGCCAGCAGCAACCGGGACAGGAACACCGGGGAGCTGTTTTTT. Encoded protein: CASSNRDRNTGELFF.

This clone appeared a few times. Other nucleotide sequences in the sample specify the same CDR3. The chain combines TRBV7-9 with TRBJ1-1; D gene unclear. Trimming removed 1 base at V and 1 base at J, with 7 bases between. In germline, CDR1 is SEHNR, CDR2 FQNEAQ (reference sequence). This CDR3 spans 14 amino acids. CDR3 coding DNA: TGTGCCAGCAGCTTAGTTTCCGGGAACACTGAAGCTTTCTTT. Protein sequence: CASSLVSGNTEAFF.

The chain links TRBV6-6 to TRBJ2-1, with 7 positions matching TRBD2. Germline loops: CDR1 MNHNY, CDR2 SVGAGI (reference sequence). The trim removed 10 bases at V and 8 bases at J, leaving 8 bases unmatched. CDR3 length equals 12 residues. CDR3 region: CATAWEGHEQFF. CDR3 DNA sequence: TGTGCCACTGCTTGGGAGGGTCATGAGCAGTTCTTC.

The chain uses TRBV6-6 and TRBJ1-1; D is uncertain. In germline, CDR1 is MNHNY, CDR2 SVGAGI (reference sequence). The CDR3 is 13 residues long. With 6 bases removed from V and 0 bases from J, the gap between germline ends came to 8 bases. CDR3 residues: CASSRWMNTEAFF. CDR3 DNA: TGTGCCAGCAGCCGTTGGATGAACACTGAAGCTTTCTTT.

The chain employs TRBV7-8 and TRBJ2-7; D might be TRBD1 (7 bases). V shed 6 bases and J shed 5 bases, with 17 bases lying between them. Germline V gene sequence: CDR1 SGHVS, CDR2 FQNEAQ. The CDR3 is 14 residues long. In DNA form, the CDR3 reads TGTGCCAGCAGACAAATGCCAGGGGGGCACGAGCAGTACTTC. Translating it yields CASRQMPGGHEQYF.

This clone is a singleton in its sample. The same CDR3 also results from other DNA sequences found in this sample. V and J are TRBV27 and TRBJ2-7; 9 bases are a match to TRBD2. J gave up 4 bases and V 3 bases, and 4 bases lay outside the gene matches. CDR3 length: 14 amino acids. CDR1 and CDR2 (germline): MNHEY, SMNVEV (reference sequence). The CDR3 DNA reads TGTGCCAGCAGTTTGGGGCGGGGGGGATACGAGCAGTACTTC. This gives the protein CASSLGRGGYEQYF.

The chain links TRBV27 to TRBJ1-4; 9 positions agree with TRBD1. The V gene end was trimmed by 3 bases and the J gene end by 7 bases; junction bases not matched to a gene: 3. Germline V gene lookup returns CDR1 MNHEY and CDR2 SMNVEV (reference sequence). The CDR3 covers 14 residues. The CDR3 DNA is TGTGCCAGCAGTTTGATACAGGGGGCTGAAAAACTGTTTTTT. It codes for CASSLIQGAEKLFF.

The chain links TRBV6-6 to TRBJ2-1; D might be TRBD2 (5 bases). Germline assignment: CDR1 MNHNY and CDR2 SVGAGI (reference sequence). The CDR3 is made up of 13 amino acids. V shed 7 bases and J shed 5 bases, with 12 bases lying between them. This chain's CDR3 is CASTPETNNEQFF. In nucleotides, the CDR3 is TGTGCCAGCACCCCGGAGACTAACAATGAGCAGTTCTTC.

The V gene is TRBV13, the J gene TRBJ2-7; 8 bases fit TRBD2. CDR3 length: 15 residues. V was clipped by 3 bases and J by 3 bases; unmatched bases: 7. Germline CDR1 is PRHDT and CDR2 is FYEKMQ (reference sequence). CDR3 in DNA: TGTGCCAGCAGCTTCACTAGCGGAGGACACTACGAGCAGTACTTC. As protein: CASSFTSGGHYEQYF.

This clone turned up a few times. This chain joins TRBV5-1 and TRBJ2-2; the match to TRBD1 covers 8 bases. The germline V gene has CDR1 SGHRS and CDR2 YFSETQ. J was trimmed by 6 bases and V by 4 bases; bases with no gene match: 8. This CDR3 region has 15 residues. The CDR3 here is CASSKTGDAAGELFF. The CDR3 bases are TGCGCCAGCAGCAAGACAGGGGACGCTGCCGGGGAGCTGTTTTTT. Combining the CDR3 with reference TRBV5-1 and TRBJ2-2 gives the whole variable domain KAGVTQTPRYLIKTRGQQVTLSCSPISGHRSVSWYQQTPGQGLQFLFEYFSETQRNKGNFPGRFSGRQFSNSRSEMNVSTLELGDSALYLCASSKTGDAAGELFFGEGSRLTVL.